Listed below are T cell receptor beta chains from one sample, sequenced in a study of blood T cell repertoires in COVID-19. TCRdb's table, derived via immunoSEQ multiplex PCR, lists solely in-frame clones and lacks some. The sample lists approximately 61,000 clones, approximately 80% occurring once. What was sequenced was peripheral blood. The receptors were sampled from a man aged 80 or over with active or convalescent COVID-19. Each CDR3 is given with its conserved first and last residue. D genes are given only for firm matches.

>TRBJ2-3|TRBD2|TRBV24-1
CATSDHFIGTSGGTDTQYF
TGTGCCACCAGTGATCATTTTATCGGGACTAGCGGAGGCACAGATACGCAGTATTTT
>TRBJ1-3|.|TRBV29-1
CSVVGNTIYF
TGCAGCGTTGTAGGAAACACCATATATTTT
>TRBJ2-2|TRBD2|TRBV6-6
CASSPSGGVIGELFF
TGTGCCAGCTCCCCTAGCGGGGGAGTTATCGGGGAGCTGTTTTTT
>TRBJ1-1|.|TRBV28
CATGRTEVNTEAFF
TGTGCCACCGGGAGGACAGAAGTGAACACTGAAGCTTTCTTT
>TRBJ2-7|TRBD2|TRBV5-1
CASSFLGRDYMEQYF
TGCGCCAGCAGCTTTCTCGGCCGGGACTACATGGAGCAGTACTTC
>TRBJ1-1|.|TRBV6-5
CASRPQAVGNTEAFF
TGTGCCAGCAGGCCCCAGGCAGTTGGGAACACTGAAGCTTTCTTT
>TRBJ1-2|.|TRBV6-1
CASSEFSSPYGYTF
TGTGCCAGCAGTGAATTTAGCTCCCCCTATGGCTACACCTTC
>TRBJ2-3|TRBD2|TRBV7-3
CASSTSGRGSDTQYF
TGTGCCAGCAGTACTAGCGGGAGAGGTTCAGATACGCAGTATTTT
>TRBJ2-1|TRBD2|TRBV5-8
CASSFGGGSYNEQFF
TGTGCCAGCAGCTTCGGGGGGGGCTCCTACAATGAGCAGTTCTTC
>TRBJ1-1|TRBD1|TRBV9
CASSVSGQGLNTEAFF
TGTGCCAGCAGCGTAAGCGGACAGGGCTTGAACACTGAAGCTTTCTTT